The source of this T cell receptor beta chain is a study of blood T cell repertoires in COVID-19. Study context: Spain, Italy and the United States supplied samples that represented acute and convalescent COVID-19.

This CDR3 comprises 15 residues. J was trimmed by 6 bases and V by 4 bases; bases with no gene match: 8. In germline, CDR1 is LGHDT, CDR2 YNNKEL (reference sequence). The study drew participants aged about 18 to 89 years from around 24 US areas. Researchers sorted participants into cohorts using their self-reported clinical history. Recovery among Cohort 3 donors was established by two negative PCRs, clearance, or symptom resolution. The protocol was immunoSEQ multiplex PCR, while the TCRdb copy is restricted to in-frame clones and leaves out a portion. This table holds 180,000 or so clones, approximately 88% found once.

The chain couples TRBV3-1 (or the pseudogene TRBV3-2) to TRBJ2-3, with 9 bases lining up with TRBD1. The sample comprised PBMCs or T cells enriched from blood (not recorded which). The TCR originated in a woman aged 55 to 70 who had recovered from COVID-19. Here the CDR3 DNA reads TGTGCCAGCAGCCCCTACAGGGGGCAAATGGATACGCAGTATTTT. Its translation: CASSPYRGQMDTQYF.